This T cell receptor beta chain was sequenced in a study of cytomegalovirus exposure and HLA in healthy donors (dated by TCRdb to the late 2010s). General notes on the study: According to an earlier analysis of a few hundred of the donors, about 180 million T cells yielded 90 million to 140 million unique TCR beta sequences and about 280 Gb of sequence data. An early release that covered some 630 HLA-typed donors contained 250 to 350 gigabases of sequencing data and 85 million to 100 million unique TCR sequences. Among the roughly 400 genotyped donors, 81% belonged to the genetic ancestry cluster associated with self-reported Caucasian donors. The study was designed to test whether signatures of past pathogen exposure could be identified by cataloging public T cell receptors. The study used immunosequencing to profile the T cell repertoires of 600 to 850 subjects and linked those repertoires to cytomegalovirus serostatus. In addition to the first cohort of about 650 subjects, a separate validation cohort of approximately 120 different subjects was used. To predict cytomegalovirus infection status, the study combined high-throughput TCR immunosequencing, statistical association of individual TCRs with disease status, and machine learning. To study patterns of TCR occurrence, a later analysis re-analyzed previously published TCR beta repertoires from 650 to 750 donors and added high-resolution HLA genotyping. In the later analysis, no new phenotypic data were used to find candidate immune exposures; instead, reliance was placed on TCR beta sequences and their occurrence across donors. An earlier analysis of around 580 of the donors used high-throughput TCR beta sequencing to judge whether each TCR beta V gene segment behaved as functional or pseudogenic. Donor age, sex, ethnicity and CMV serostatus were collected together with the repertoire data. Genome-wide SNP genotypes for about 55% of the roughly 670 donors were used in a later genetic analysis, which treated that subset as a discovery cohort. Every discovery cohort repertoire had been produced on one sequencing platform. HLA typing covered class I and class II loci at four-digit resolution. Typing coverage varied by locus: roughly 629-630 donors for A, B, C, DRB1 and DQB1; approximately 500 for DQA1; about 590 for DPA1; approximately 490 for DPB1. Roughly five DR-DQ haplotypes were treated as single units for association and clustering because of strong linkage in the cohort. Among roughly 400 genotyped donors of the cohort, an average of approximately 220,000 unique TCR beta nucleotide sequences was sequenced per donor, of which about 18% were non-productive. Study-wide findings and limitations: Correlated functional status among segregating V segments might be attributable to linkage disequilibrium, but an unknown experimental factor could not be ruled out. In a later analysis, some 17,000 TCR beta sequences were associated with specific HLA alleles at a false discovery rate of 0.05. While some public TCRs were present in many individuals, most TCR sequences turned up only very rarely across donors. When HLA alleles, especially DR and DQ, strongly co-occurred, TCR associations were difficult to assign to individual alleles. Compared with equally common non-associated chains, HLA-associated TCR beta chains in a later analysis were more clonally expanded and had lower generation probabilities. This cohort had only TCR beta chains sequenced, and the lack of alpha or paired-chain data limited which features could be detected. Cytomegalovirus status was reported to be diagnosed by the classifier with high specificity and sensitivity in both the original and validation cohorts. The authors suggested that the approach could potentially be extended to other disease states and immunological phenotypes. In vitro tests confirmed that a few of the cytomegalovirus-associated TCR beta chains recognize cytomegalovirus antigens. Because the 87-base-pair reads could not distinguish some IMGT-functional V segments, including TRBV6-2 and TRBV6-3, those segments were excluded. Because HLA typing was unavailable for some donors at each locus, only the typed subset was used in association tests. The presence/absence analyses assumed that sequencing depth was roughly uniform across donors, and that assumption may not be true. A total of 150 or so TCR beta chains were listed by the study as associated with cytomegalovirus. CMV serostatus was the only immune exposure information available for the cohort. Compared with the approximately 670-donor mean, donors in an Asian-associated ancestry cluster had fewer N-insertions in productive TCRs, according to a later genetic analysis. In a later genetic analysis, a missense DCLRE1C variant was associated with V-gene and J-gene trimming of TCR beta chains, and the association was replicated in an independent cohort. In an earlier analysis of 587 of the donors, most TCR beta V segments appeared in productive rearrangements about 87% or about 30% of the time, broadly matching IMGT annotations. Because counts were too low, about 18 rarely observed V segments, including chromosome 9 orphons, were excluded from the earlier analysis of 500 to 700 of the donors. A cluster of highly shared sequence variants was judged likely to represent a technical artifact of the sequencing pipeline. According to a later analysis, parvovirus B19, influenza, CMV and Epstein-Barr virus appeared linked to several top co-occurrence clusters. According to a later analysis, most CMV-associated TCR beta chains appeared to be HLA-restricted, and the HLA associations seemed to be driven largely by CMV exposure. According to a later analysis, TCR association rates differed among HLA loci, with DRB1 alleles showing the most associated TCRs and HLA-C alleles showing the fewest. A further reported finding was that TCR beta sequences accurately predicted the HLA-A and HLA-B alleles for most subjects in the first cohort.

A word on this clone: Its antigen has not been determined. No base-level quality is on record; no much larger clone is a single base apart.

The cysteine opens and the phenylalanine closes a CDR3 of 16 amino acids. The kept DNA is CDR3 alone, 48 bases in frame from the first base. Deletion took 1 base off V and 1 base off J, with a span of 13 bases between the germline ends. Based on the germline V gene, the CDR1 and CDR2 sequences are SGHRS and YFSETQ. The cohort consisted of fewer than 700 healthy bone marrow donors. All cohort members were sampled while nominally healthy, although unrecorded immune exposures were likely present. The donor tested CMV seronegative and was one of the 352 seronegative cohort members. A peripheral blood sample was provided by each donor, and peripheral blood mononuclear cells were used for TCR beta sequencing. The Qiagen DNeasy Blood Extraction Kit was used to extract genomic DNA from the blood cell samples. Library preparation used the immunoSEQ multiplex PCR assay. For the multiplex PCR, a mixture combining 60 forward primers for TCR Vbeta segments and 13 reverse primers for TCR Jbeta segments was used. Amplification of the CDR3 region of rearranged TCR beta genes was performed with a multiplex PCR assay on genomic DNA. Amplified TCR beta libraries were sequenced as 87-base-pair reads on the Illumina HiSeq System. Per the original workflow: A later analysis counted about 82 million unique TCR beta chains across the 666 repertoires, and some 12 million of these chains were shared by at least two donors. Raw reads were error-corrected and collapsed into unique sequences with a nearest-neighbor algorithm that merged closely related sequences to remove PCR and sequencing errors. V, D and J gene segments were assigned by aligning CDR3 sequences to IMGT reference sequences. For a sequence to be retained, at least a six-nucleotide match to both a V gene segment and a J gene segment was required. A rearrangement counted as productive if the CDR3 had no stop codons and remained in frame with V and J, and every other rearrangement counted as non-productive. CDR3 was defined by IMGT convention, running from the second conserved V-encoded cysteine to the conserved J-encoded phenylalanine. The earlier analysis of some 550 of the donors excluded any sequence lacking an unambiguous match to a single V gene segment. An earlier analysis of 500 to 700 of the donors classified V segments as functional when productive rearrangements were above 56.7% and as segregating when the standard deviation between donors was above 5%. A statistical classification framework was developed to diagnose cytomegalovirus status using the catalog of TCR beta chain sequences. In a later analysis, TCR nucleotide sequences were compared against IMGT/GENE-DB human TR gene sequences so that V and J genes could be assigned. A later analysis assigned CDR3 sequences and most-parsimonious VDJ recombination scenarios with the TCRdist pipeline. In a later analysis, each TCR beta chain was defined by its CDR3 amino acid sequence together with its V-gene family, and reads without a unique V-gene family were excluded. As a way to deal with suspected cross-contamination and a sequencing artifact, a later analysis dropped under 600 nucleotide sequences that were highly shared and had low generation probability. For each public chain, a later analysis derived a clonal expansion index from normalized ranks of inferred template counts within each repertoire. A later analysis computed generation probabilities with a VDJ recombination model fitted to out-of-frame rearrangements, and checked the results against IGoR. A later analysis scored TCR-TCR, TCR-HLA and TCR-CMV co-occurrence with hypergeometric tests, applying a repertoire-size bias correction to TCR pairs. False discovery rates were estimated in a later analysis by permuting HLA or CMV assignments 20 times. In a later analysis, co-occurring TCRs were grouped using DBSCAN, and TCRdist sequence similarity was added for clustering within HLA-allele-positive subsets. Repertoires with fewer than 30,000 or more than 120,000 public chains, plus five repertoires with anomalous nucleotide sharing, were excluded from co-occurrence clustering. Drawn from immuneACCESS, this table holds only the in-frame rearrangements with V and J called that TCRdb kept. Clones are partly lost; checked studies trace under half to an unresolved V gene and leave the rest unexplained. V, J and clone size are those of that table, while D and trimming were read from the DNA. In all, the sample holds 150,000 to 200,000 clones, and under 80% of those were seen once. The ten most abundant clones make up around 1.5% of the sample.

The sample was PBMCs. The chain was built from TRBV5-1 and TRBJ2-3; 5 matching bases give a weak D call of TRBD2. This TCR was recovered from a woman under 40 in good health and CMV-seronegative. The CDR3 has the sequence CASSLYGGGGTDTQYF. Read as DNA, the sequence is TGCGCCAGCAGCTTGTATGGCGGAGGTGGCACAGATACGCAGTATTTT.